This paragraph reports one T cell receptor (beta chain). The antigen remains undetermined. This record belongs to a study of CD8 T cells in ankylosing spondylitis. Findings of the study overall: Several highly homologous variants formed a TCR beta motif that appeared characteristic of ankylosing spondylitis blood. Prior work had noted some motif variants in reactive arthritis blood and synovial fluid.

Germline CDR1 and CDR2: SGHRS and YFSETQ. With 0 bases clipped from V and 6 bases from J, the junction kept 2 bases outside the gene matches. CDR3 length: 16 residues. Using its own MiXCR run on the 5' RACE reads, TCRdb lists one record per CDR3 protein. Of hundreds of thousands of distinct CDR3 sequences listed, about 10% are singletons. The chain is built from TRBV5-1 and TRBJ2-1; 14 nucleotides match TRBD2. This clonotype was sampled from a male donor with ankylosing spondylitis. Material: blood, either unsorted or a sorted T cell fraction (not recorded which). The CDR3 spells CASSLAGTSGSNEQFF. In DNA form, the CDR3 reads TGCGCCAGCAGCTTGGCGGGGACTAGCGGGAGCAATGAGCAGTTCTTC.